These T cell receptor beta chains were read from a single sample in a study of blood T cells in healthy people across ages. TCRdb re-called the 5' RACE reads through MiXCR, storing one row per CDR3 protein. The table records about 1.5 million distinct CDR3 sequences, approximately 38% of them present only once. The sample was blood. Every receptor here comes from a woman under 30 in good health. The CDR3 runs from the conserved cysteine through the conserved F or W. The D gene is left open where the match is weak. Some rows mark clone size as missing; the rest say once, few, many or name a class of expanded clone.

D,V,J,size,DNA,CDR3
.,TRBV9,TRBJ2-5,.,TGTGCCAGCAGCGTAGTTGATAGCCCCCAAGAGACCCAGTACTTC,CASSVVDSPQETQYF
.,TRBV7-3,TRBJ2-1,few,TGTGCCAGCAGCTTAGTTGGACAGATGGGGGATGAGCAGTTCTTC,CASSLVGQMGDEQFF
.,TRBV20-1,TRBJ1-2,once,TGCAGTGCTAGAGATTACCCGGGGGACTATGGCTACACCTTC,CSARDYPGDYGYTF
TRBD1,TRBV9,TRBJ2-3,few,TGTGCCAGCAGTGGGGGACAGGGCAGAGATACGCAGTATTTT,CASSGGQGRDTQYF
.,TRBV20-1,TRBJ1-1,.,TGCAGTGCTAGTCTATTGGACACTGAAGCTTTCTTT,CSASLLDTEAFF
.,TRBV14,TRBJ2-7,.,TGTGCCAGCAGCCGAGGGAGAAGGGGGACCTACGAGCAGTACTTC,CASSRGRRGTYEQYF
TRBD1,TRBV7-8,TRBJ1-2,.,TGTGCCAGCAGCCCAGGGGGTGTCGGGTATGGCTACACCTTC,CASSPGGVGYGYTF
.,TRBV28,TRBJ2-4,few,TGTGCCAGCAGCCCTCCTATCAGGGGCAAGGCCAAAAACATTCAGTACTTC,CASSPPIRGKAKNIQYF
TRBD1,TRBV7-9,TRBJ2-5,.,TGTGCCAGCAGCCTCATCGACAGGGGGCGAGAGACCCAGTACTTC,CASSLIDRGRETQYF
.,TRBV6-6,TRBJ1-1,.,TGTGCCAGCAACTTGGCCGATTATACTGAAGCTTTCTTT,CASNLADYTEAFF
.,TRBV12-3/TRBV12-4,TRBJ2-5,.,TGTGCCAGCACCCTGGGATCGTCGCTCCCACAAGAGACCCAGTACTTC,CASTLGSSLPQETQYF
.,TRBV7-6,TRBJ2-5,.,TGTGCCAGCAGTCCTTTACTAGAGACCCAGTACTTC,CASSPLLETQYF
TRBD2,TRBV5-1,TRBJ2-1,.,TGCGCCAGCACGGGCGGGAGTTTGAACAATGAGCAGTTCTTC,CASTGGSLNNEQFF
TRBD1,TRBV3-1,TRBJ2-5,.,TGTGCCAGCAGCCAATCACAGGGGCAAGAGACCCAGTACTTC,CASSQSQGQETQYF
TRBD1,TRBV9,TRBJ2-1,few,TGTGCCAGCAGCGAGCCGGGACAGGGTTGGAATGAGCAGTTCTTC,CASSEPGQGWNEQFF
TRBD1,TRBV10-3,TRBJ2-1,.,TGTGCCATCGGACAGGGGGCATCCTACAATGAGCAGTTCTTC,CAIGQGASYNEQFF
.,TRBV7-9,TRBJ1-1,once,TGTGCCAGCAGCCCTCGGACAGCTTCCACTGAAGCTTTCTTT,CASSPRTASTEAFF
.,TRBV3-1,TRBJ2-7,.,TGTGCCAGCAGCCAGAGTGGGACACCATCCTACGAGCAGTACTTC,CASSQSGTPSYEQYF
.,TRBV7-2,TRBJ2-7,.,TGTGCCAGCAGCTTAAGTGTAGGCAGCTACGAGCAGTACTTC,CASSLSVGSYEQYF
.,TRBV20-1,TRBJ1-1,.,TGCAGTGCTAGAGATATAACGGGAAGAGCGGACACTGAAGCTTTCTTT,CSARDITGRADTEAFF
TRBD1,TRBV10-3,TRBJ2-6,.,TGTGCCACCGGGACAGGGGATGGGGCCAACGTCCTGACTTTC,CATGTGDGANVLTF
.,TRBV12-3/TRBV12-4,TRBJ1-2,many,TGTGCCAGCAGTTTCCAGGGGCACTATGGCTACACCTTC,CASSFQGHYGYTF
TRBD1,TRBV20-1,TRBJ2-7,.,TGCAGTGCTAGAGACCCGCGGACAGGCAACTACGAGCAGTACTTC,CSARDPRTGNYEQYF
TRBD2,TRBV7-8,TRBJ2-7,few,TGTGCCAGCAGCTTAGATAGCGGGGGCGCTAGCTACGAGCAGTACTTC,CASSLDSGGASYEQYF
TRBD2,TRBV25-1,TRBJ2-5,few,TGTGCCAGCAGTGAAAGCGGGGCACTAGCGGGAGTGGCCCAGTACTTC,CASSESGALAGVAQYF
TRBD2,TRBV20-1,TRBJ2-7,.,TGCAGTGCGGAAGGGAGACTAGCGGGCTACGAGCAGTACTTC,CSAEGRLAGYEQYF
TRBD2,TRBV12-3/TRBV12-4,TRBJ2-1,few,TGTGCCAGCAGTCCTCTACTAGCGGGGGGGCATAATGAGCAGTTCTTC,CASSPLLAGGHNEQFF
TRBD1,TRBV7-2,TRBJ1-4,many,TGTGCCAGCAGCTTAGTAGGACAGGGGGTCGAAAAACTGTTTTTT,CASSLVGQGVEKLFF
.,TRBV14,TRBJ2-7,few,TGTGCCAGCAGCCAGTTTAGCCGCTACGAGCAGTACTTC,CASSQFSRYEQYF
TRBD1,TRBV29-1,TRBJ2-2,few,TGCAGCGTGACAGGGTCGAACACCGGGGAGCTGTTTTTT,CSVTGSNTGELFF
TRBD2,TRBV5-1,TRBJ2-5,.,TGCGCCAGCAGCTTGACGACTAGCGACTCACAAGAGACCCAGTACTTC,CASSLTTSDSQETQYF
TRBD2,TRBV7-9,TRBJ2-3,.,TGTGCCAGCAGCTTTCTAGCGGTGACAGATACGCAGTATTTT,CASSFLAVTDTQYF